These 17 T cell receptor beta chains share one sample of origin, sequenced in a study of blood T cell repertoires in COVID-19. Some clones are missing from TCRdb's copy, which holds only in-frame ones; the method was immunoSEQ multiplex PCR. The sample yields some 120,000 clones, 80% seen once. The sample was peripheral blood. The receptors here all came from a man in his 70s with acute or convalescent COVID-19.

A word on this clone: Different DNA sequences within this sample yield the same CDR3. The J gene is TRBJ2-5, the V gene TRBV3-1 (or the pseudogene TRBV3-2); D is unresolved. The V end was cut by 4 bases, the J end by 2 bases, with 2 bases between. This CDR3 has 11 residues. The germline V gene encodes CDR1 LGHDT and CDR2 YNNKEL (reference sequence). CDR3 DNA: TGTGCCAGCAGCCCACAAGAGACCCAGTACTTC. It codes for CASSPQETQYF.

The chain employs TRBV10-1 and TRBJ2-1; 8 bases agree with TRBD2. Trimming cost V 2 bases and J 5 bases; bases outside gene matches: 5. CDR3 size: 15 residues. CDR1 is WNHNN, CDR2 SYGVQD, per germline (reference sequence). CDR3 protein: CASSERVAGNNEQFF. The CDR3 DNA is TGCGCCAGCAGTGAGAGAGTAGCGGGGAACAATGAGCAGTTCTTC.

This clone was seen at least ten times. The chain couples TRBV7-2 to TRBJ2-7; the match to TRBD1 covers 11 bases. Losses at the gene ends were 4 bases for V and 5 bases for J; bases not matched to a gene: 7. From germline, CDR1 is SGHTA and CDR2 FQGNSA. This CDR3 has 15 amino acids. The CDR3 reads CASSSGPGQGDEQYF. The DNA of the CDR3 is TGTGCCAGCAGCTCGGGACCGGGACAGGGGGACGAGCAGTACTTC.

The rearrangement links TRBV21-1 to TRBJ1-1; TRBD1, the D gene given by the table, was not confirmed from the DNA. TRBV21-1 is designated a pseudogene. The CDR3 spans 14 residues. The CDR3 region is CASSSRDRDTEAFF. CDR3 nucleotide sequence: TGTGCCAGCAGCAGCCGGGACAGGGACACTGAAGCTTTCTTT.

CDR3 region: CASSLEPGSHYEQYF. The CDR3 bases are TGTGCCAGCTCCCTTGAACCGGGATCTCATTACGAGCAGTACTTC. V is TRBV5-5 and J is TRBJ2-7, with a tentative D call TRBD2 (5 bases). This CDR3 contains 15 residues. Deletions cut 7 bases from V and 4 bases from J, with 21 bases between. Per the germline V gene, CDR1 is SGHKS and CDR2 is YYEKEE (reference sequence).

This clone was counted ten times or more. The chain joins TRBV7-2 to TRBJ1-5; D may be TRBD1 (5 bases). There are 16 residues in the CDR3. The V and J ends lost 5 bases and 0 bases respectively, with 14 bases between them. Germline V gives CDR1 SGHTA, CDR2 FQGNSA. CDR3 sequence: CASSTQQGISNQPQHF. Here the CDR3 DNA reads TGTGCCAGCAGCACACAGCAGGGTATTAGCAATCAGCCCCAGCATTTT.

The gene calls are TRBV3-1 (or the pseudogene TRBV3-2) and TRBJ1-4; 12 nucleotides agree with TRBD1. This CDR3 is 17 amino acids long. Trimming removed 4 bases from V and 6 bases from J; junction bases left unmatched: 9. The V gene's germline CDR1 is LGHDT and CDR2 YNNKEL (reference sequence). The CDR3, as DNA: TGTGCCAGCAGCCTCCGGGACAGGGGGCTTGGGGATGAAAAACTGTTTTTT. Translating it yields CASSLRDRGLGDEKLFF.

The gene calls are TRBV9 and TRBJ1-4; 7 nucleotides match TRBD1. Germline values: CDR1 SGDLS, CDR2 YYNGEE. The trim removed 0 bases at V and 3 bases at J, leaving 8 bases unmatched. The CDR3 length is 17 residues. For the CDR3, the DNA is TGTGCCAGCAGCGTAGAGGGCAGGGGGGTGCCTAATGAAAAACTGTTTTTT. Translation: CASSVEGRGVPNEKLFF.

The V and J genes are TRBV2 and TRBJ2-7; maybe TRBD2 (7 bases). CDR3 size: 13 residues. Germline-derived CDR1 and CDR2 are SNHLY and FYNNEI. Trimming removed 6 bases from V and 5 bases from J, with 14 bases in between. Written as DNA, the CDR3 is TGTGCCAGCAGATACCAGGGGAGGGACGAGCAGTACTTC. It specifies CASRYQGRDEQYF.

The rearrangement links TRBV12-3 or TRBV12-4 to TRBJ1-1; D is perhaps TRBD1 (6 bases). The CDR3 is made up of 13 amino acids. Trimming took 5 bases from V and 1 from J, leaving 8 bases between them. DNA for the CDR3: TGTGCCAGCAGTCCGACAGGGAACACTGAAGCTTTCTTT. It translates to CASSPTGNTEAFF.

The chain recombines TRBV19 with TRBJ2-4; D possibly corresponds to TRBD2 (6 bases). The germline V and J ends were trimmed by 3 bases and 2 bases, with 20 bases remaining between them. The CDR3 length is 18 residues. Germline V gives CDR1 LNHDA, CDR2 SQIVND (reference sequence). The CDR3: CASSIGWRGRDSKNIQYF. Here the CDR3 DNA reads TGTGCCAGTAGTATCGGTTGGCGGGGAAGGGATTCCAAAAACATTCAGTACTTC.

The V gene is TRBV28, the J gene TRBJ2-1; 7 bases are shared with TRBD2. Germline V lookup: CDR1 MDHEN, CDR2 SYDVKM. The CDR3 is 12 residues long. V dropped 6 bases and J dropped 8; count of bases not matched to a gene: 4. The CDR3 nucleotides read TGTGCCAGCAGAAGGGGAGGGCATGAGCAGTTCTTC. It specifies CASRRGGHEQFF.

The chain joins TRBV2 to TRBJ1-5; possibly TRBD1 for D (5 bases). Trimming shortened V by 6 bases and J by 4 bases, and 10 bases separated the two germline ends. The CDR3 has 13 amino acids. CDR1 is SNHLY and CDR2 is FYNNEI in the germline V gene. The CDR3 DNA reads TGTGCCAGCAGCCGGACATTTAATCAGCCCCAGCATTTT. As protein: CASSRTFNQPQHF.

CDR3 loop: CASSQSIGGFSGNTIYF. The CDR3 DNA sequence: TGTGCCAGCAGCCAATCTATCGGCGGATTCTCGGGAAACACCATATATTTT. This sequence joins TRBV3-1 (or the pseudogene TRBV3-2) and TRBJ1-3, with D hard to call. Germline lookup yields CDR1 LGHDT and CDR2 YNNKEL (reference sequence). Trimming cost V 2 bases and J 4 bases, with 18 bases left between them. The CDR3 totals 17 residues.

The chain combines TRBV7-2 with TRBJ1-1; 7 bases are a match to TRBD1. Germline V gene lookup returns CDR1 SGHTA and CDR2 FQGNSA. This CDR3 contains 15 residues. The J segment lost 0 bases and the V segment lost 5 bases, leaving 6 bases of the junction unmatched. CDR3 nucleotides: TGTGCCAGCAGCGGATCGGGACAGATGAACACTGAAGCTTTCTTT. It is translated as CASSGSGQMNTEAFF. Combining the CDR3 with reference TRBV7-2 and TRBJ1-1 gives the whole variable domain GAGVSQSPSNKVTEKGKDVELRCDPISGHTALYWYRQSLGQGLEFLIYFQGNSAPDKSGLPSDRFSAERTGGSVSTLTIQRTQQEDSAVYLCASSGSGQMNTEAFFGQGTRLTVV.

DNA for the CDR3: TGTGCCAGCAGTGATGGGCAGCCTTATCAGCCCCAGCATTTT. As protein: CASSDGQPYQPQHF. This sequence joins TRBV6-1 and TRBJ1-5; D gene uncertain. Trimming took 3 bases from V and 5 from J, leaving 11 bases between them. Germline V gene sequence: CDR1 MNHNS, CDR2 SASEGT. This CDR3 has 14 residues.

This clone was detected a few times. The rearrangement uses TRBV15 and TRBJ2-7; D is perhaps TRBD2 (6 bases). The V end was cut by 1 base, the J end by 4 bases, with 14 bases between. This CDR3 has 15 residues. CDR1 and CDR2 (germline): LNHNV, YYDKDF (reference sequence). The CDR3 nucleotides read TGTGCCACCAGCAGAGGGAGGGTAGGAGGGTACGAGCAGTACTTC. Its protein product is CATSRGRVGGYEQYF. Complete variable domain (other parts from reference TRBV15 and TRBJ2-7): DAMVIQNPRYQVTQFGKPVTLSCSQTLNHNVMYWYQQKSSQAPKLLFHYYDKDFNNEADTPDNFQSRRPNTSFCFLDIRSPGLGDTAMYLCATSRGRVGGYEQYFGPGTRLTVT.